These T cell receptor beta chains were read from a single sample in a study of memory B cells and T cells in multiple sclerosis. Sequencing used immunoSEQ multiplex PCR; TCRdb keeps in-frame clones, though not all of them. The profile covers under 50,000 clones, with 82% appearing a single time and approximately 1.2% taken by the ten largest. No antigens are known for them. The sample comprised PBMCs from blood kept in culture. These receptor sequences come from a human donor with multiple sclerosis. CDR3s include the opening cysteine and the closing phenylalanine or tryptophan. D genes are given only for firm matches. Rows give clone size only sometimes, using once, few, many, or a class for an expanded clone.

>TRBJ1-2|few|.|TRBV5-4
TGTGCCAGCAGCTTGGTCAACTATGGCTACACCTTC
CASSLVNYGYTF
>TRBJ2-5|.|TRBD2|TRBV7-3
TGTGCCAGCAGCTTGAGCGGGGGGGCGTACGAGACCCAGTACTTC
CASSLSGGAYETQYF
>TRBJ2-1|.|.|TRBV5-1
TGCGCCAGCAGCTTTAACAGGGATTACAATGAGCAGTTCTTC
CASSFNRDYNEQFF
>TRBJ2-1|.|TRBD1|TRBV5-1
TGCGCCAGCACCCAGACAGGGACCTACAATGAGCAGTTCTTC
CASTQTGTYNEQFF
>TRBJ2-5|.|.|TRBV6-6
TGTGCCAGCAGCGACGAAGAGACCCAGTACTTC
CASSDEETQYF
>TRBJ2-7|.|.|TRBV6-6
TGTGCCAGCAGATACGAGCAGTACTTC
CASRYEQYF
>TRBJ2-1|.|.|TRBV19
TGTGCCAGTAGTATCGGGATCGGGTACAATGAGCAGTTCTTC
CASSIGIGYNEQFF
>TRBJ1-2|.|.|TRBV5-6
TGTGCCAGCAGCGGTACGGGGCATGGCTACACCTTC
CASSGTGHGYTF
>TRBJ1-1|.|.|TRBV19
TGTGCCAGTAGGTGGGGTAACACTGAAGCTTTCTTT
CASRWGNTEAFF
>TRBJ1-3|.|TRBD1|TRBV29-1
TGCAGCGTTGTCCCGGGACAGGGGGGAAACACCATATATTTT
CSVVPGQGGNTIYF
>TRBJ1-2|.|.|TRBV6-5
TGTGCCAGCAGTCGACAGGATGCCGGCTATGGCTACACCTTC
CASSRQDAGYGYTF
>TRBJ1-4|.|.|TRBV7-2
TGTGCCAGCAGCTTAGAGATCACTAATGAAAAACTGTTTTTT
CASSLEITNEKLFF
>TRBJ1-1|.|.|TRBV11-2
TGTGCCAGCAGCTTTTGGTGGAACACTGAAGCTTTCTTT
CASSFWWNTEAFF
>TRBJ2-1|once|.|TRBV6-5
TGTGCCAGCAGTAGATCAACCTACAATGAGCAGTTCTTC
CASSRSTYNEQFF
>TRBJ1-6|.|.|TRBV29-1
TGCAGCGTTCAGTATACCGCCGCCAATTCACCCCTCCACTTT
CSVQYTAANSPLHF
>TRBJ2-7|.|.|TRBV5-1
TGCGCCAGCAACCGGGACACCACCAACTACGAGCAGTACTTC
CASNRDTTNYEQYF
>TRBJ1-1|.|.|TRBV25-1
TGTGCCACCTCAGCCCAACGGAACACTGAAGCTTTCTTT
CATSAQRNTEAFF
>TRBJ2-2|.|TRBD1|TRBV5-1
TGCGCCAGCAGAATGGACAGATCCGGGACAGGGTATACCGGGGAGCTGTTTTTT
CASRMDRSGTGYTGELFF
>TRBJ1-4|.|.|TRBV7-9
TGTGCCAGCCGCGCCATAAGGGGAAATCAAAATGAAAAACTGTTTTTT
CASRAIRGNQNEKLFF
>TRBJ2-1|.|TRBD2|TRBV4-3
TGCGCCAGCAGCCTAAGAATAACCCTCCAGCGGGGTAGCTATGAGCAGTTCTTC
CASSLRITLQRGSYEQFF
>TRBJ1-1|.|.|TRBV5-6
TGTGCCAGCAGCTTGTGGCCGGAGGGCCCGGACACTGAAGCTTTCTTT
CASSLWPEGPDTEAFF
>TRBJ1-2|.|TRBD1|TRBV29-1
TGCAGCGACCGACAGGGGGCGGACTATGGCTACACCTTC
CSDRQGADYGYTF
>TRBJ2-1|.|TRBD2|TRBV19
TGTGCCAGTAGTATAGACACTAGCGGGTACTACAATGAGCAGTTCTTC
CASSIDTSGYYNEQFF
>TRBJ1-2|.|TRBD1|TRBV5-1
TGCGCCAGCAGCTTGTCGACAGGGTCTCACTATGGCTACACCTTC
CASSLSTGSHYGYTF
>TRBJ2-1|once|TRBD1|TRBV27
TGTGCCAGCAGTTTCAGGGGGCTTAGTGCTGAGCAGTTCTTC
CASSFRGLSAEQFF
>TRBJ1-1|once|TRBD1|TRBV6-1
TGTGCCATCAGGGGGGGGATTTTGTTTAACACTGAAGCTTTCTTT
CAIRGGILFNTEAFF
>TRBJ1-4|once|TRBD1|TRBV6-1
TGTGCCAGCAGTACACAGGGGGCAGGTCGTCTACTGTTTTTT
CASSTQGAGRLLFF
>TRBJ1-1|.|TRBD1|TRBV5-1
TGCGCCAGCAGCCTAGGACAGGGTGGATATACTGAAGCTTTCTTT
CASSLGQGGYTEAFF
>TRBJ2-1|.|TRBD1|TRBV5-4
TGTGCCAGCAGACGAGGAACAGGGGAATATTTGGATGAGCAGTTCTTC
CASRRGTGEYLDEQFF
>TRBJ2-3|.|TRBD1|TRBV5-4
TGTGCCAGCAGCCGGCTGGGACAGGGGACCGATACGCAGTATTTT
CASSRLGQGTDTQYF
>TRBJ1-1|few|TRBD1|TRBV2
TGTGCCCGCTCGGGGGCAGGGGGCGTCCAAACTGAAGCTTTCTTT
CARSGAGGVQTEAFF
>TRBJ2-2|.|.|TRBV5-6
TGTGCCAGCAGCTTGGAGGCAGGGCTCCCCGGGGAGCTGTTTTTT
CASSLEAGLPGELFF
>TRBJ1-1|.|.|TRBV7-8
TGTGCCAGCAGCTTACTAGCCGGGGCCGGGGGGGACACTGAAGCTTTCTTT
CASSLLAGAGGDTEAFF
>TRBJ1-5|once|.|TRBV27
TGTGCCAGCAGACCGGACGGTGGGGTGAGCAATCAGCCCCAGCATTTT
CASRPDGGVSNQPQHF
>TRBJ2-5|.|.|TRBV5-1
TGCGCCAGCAGCCCCGGGGTCGAGACCCAGTACTTC
CASSPGVETQYF
>TRBJ1-4|.|.|TRBV10-3
TGTGCCATCAGTCAAACGGGGGAGCTTAATGAAAAACTGTTTTTT
CAISQTGELNEKLFF
>TRBJ1-6|.|.|TRBV6-1
TGTGCCAGCATGGCAACGAGCTCCTATAATTCACCCCTCCACTTT
CASMATSSYNSPLHF
>TRBJ1-1|once|.|TRBV4-2
TGTGCCAGCAGCTTACAGGGCGCGAACACTGAAGCTTTCTTT
CASSLQGANTEAFF
>TRBJ2-5|.|.|TRBV2
TGTGCCAGCAGTGAAACCCTGGGGGAGACCCAGTACTTC
CASSETLGETQYF
>TRBJ1-1|once|TRBD1|TRBV6-4
TGTGCCAGCAGTGAGGCGGCAGGGGGCACTGAAGCTTTCTTT
CASSEAAGGTEAFF
>TRBJ2-5|.|.|TRBV6-5
TGTGCCAGCAGTTACTCGTCCGGGTCGCAGACCCAGTACTTC
CASSYSSGSQTQYF
>TRBJ2-2|.|.|TRBV9
TGTGCCAGCAGCCCTCGTCTGGACCGCACCGGGGAGCTGTTTTTT
CASSPRLDRTGELFF
>TRBJ1-6|.|TRBD1|TRBV5-6
TGTGCCAGCACGCTCGGACAGGGCACTGGATCACCCCTCCACTTT
CASTLGQGTGSPLHF
>TRBJ2-7|.|TRBD1|TRBV6-1
TGTGCCAGCAGTGACGAACAGGGGGCGAACTACTACGAGCAGTACTTC
CASSDEQGANYYEQYF
>TRBJ1-1|.|.|TRBV5-1
TGCGCCAGCAGCTTGCGGTCGGGGAACACTGAAGCTTTCTTT
CASSLRSGNTEAFF
>TRBJ2-7|.|TRBD2|TRBV7-9
TGTGCCAGCAGCGGTGCTAGCGGGGGGGCCGGCTACTACGAGCAGTACTTC
CASSGASGGAGYYEQYF
>TRBJ2-3|.|.|TRBV4-1
TGCGCCAGCAGCCCGACAGCCCGAGATACGCAGTATTTT
CASSPTARDTQYF
>TRBJ2-7|.|TRBD1|TRBV11-2
TGTGCCAGCAGCTTAGACAGGGGGAATATTGATGAGCAGTACTTC
CASSLDRGNIDEQYF
>TRBJ1-3|.|.|TRBV29-1
TGCAGCGTTGAAGGTGGGGAGGTAAACACCATATATTTT
CSVEGGEVNTIYF